This T cell receptor (beta chain) comes out of a study of blood T cell repertoires in COVID-19. Overall study context: COVID-19 samples from acute and convalescent phases originated in the United States, Italy and Spain. Nucleic acid was either cDNA or gDNA, and it came from T cells, B-cell-depleted T cells, or PBMCs.

CDR1 is KGHSH and CDR2 is LQKENI in the germline V gene. This CDR3 is built from 14 residues. V lost 6 bases and J lost 10; bases outside the gene matches: 9. Sequencing used immunoSEQ multiplex PCR; TCRdb keeps in-frame clones, though not all of them. The top ten hold about 5% of the sample, which has about 87,000 clones, roughly 84% seen once. V gene TRBV18 combines with J gene TRBJ1-6, with 7 bases matching TRBD1. This clonotype was sampled from a woman aged 80 or older with acute or convalescent COVID-19. Material for sequencing was peripheral blood. The CDR3 DNA sequence: TGTGCCAGCTCGACAACAGGGGCTGAGTCACCCCTCCACTTT. It is translated as CASSTTGAESPLHF.